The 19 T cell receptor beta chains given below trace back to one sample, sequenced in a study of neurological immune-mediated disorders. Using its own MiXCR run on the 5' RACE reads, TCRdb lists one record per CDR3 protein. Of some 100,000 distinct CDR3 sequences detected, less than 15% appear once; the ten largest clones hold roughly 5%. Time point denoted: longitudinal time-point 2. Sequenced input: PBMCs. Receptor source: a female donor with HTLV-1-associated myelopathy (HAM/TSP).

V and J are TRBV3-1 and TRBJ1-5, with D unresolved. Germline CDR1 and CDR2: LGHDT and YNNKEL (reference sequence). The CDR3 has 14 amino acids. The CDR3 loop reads CAGSQASSNQPQHF. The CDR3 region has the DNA TGTGCAGGCAGCCAAGCTAGTAGCAATCAGCCCCAGCATTTT.

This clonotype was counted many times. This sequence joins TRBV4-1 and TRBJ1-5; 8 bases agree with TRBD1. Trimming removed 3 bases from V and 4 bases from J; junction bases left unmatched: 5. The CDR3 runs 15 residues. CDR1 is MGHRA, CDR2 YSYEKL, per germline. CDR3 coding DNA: TGCGCCAGCAGCCAGACGGACAGGGAGAATCAGCCCCAGCATTTT. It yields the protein CASSQTDRENQPQHF.

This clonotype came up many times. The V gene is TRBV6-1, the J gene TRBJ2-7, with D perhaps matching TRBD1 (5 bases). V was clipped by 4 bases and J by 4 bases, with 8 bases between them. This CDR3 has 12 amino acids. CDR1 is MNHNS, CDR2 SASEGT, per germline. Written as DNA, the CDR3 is TGTGCCAGCAGTGCGGACACTTACGAGCAGTACTTC. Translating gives CASSADTYEQYF.

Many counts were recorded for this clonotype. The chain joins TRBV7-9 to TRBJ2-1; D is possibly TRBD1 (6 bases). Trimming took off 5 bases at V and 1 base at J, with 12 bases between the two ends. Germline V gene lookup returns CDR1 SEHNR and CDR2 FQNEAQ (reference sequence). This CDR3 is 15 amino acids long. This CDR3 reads CASSLNRVSYNEQFF. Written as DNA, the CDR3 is TGTGCCAGCAGCCTAAACAGGGTTTCCTACAATGAGCAGTTCTTC.

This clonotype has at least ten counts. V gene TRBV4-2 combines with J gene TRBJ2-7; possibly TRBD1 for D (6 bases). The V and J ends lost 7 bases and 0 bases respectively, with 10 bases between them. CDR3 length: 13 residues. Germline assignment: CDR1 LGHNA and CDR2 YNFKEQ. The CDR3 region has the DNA TGTGCCAGCAAAGGGGGTAGCTCCTACGAGCAGTACTTC. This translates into CASKGGSSYEQYF.

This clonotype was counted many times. DNA of the CDR3: TGTGCCAGCAGTTTATCGGTTAGCAATCAGCCCCAGCATTTT. As protein: CASSLSVSNQPQHF. The chain recombines TRBV12-3 or TRBV12-4 with TRBJ1-5; D unclear. The ends were cut back, 2 bases at V and 0 bases at J, with 5 bases in the middle. The CDR3 is 14 residues long.

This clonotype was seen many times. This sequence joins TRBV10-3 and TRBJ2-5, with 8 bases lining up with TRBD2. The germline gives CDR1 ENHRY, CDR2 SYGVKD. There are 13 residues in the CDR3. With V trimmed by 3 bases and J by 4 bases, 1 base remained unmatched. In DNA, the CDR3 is TGTGCCATCAGTGATAGCGGGGTAGAGACCCAGTACTTC. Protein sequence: CAISDSGVETQYF.

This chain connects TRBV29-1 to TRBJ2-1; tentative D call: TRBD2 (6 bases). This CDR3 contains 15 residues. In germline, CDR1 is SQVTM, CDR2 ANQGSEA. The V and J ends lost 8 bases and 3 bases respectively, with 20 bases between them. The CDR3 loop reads CSTGAGISLYNEQFF. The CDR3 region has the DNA TGCAGCACCGGGGCGGGGATTAGCCTCTACAATGAGCAGTTCTTC.

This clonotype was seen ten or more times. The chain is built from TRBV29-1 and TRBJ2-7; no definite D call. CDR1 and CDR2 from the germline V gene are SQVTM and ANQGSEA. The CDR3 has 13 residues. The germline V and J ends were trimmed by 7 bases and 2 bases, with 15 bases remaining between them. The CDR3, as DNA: TGCAGCGCCCGGATCGGTTTGGCCTACGAGCAGTACTTC. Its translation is CSARIGLAYEQYF.

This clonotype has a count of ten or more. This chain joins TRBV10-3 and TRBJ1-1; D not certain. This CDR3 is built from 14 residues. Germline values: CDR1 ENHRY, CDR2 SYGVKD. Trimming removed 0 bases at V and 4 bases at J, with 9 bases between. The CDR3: CAISESWQFTEAFF. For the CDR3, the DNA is TGTGCCATCAGTGAGTCTTGGCAGTTCACTGAAGCTTTCTTT.

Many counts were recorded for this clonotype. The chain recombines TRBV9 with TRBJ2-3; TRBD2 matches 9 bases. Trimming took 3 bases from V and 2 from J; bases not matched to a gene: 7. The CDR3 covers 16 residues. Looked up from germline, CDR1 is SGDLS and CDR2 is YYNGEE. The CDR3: CASSATSGIPTDTQYF. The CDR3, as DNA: TGTGCCAGCAGCGCGACTAGCGGAATACCCACAGATACGCAGTATTTT.

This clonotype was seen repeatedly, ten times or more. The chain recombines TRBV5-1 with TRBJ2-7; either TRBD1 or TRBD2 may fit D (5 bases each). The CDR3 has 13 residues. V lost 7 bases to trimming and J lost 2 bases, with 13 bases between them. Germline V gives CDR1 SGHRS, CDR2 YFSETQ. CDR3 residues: CASGEGRTYEQYF. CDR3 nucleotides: TGCGCCAGCGGAGAGGGGCGGACCTACGAGCAGTACTTC. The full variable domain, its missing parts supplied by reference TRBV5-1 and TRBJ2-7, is KAGVTQTPRYLIKTRGQQVTLSCSPISGHRSVSWYQQTPGQGLQFLFEYFSETQRNKGNFPGRFSGRQFSNSRSEMNVSTLELGDSALYLCASGEGRTYEQYFGPGTRLTVT.

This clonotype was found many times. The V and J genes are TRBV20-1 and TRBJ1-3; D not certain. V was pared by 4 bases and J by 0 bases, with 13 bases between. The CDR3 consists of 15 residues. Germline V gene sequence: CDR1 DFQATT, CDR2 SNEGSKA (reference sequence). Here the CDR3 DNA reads TGCAGTGCTACCCCCCCCGGTCTCTCTGGAAACACCATATATTTT. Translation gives CSATPPGLSGNTIYF.

The DNA for the CDR3 is TGTGCCAGCAGCCCCCTCCCGTGGGGACAGCGCTCCTACGAGCAGTACTTC. Protein product: CASSPLPWGQRSYEQYF. This chain joins TRBV9 and TRBJ2-7; TRBD1 matches at 7 bases. V shed 4 bases, J shed 0 bases, and the junction held 13 bases outside the gene matches. CDR1 SGDLS and CDR2 YYNGEE come from the germline V gene. The CDR3 totals 17 residues.

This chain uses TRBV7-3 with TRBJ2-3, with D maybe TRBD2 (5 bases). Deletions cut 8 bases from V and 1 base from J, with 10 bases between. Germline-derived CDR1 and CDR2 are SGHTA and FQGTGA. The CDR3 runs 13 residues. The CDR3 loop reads CASSRARTDTQYF. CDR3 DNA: TGTGCCAGCTCGCGGGCCCGCACAGATACGCAGTATTTT.

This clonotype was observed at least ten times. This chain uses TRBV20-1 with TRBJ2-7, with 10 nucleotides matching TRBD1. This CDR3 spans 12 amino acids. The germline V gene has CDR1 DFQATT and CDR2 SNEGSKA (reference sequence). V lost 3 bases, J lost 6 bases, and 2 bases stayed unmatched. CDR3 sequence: CSASDRGPEQYF. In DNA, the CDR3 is TGCAGTGCTAGCGACAGGGGGCCCGAGCAGTACTTC.

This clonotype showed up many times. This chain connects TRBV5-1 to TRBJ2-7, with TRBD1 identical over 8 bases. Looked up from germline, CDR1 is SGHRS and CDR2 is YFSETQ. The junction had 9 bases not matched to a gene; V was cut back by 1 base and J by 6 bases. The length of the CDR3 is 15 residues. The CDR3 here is CASSLWGRGRSEQYF. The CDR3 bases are TGCGCCAGCAGCTTGTGGGGCAGGGGGCGATCCGAGCAGTACTTC.

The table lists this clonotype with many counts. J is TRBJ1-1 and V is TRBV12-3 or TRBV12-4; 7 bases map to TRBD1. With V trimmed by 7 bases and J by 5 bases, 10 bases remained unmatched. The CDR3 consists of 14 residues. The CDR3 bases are TGTGCCAGCACCCAACCAGGGGGTATGACTGAAGCTTTCTTT. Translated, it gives CASTQPGGMTEAFF.

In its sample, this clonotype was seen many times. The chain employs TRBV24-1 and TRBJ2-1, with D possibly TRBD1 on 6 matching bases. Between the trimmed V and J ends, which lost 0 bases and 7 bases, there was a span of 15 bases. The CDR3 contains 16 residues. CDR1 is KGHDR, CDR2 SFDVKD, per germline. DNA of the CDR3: TGTGCCACCAGTGATTTGTGGGGGCCGAGTAGGAATGAGCAGTTCTTC. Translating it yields CATSDLWGPSRNEQFF.